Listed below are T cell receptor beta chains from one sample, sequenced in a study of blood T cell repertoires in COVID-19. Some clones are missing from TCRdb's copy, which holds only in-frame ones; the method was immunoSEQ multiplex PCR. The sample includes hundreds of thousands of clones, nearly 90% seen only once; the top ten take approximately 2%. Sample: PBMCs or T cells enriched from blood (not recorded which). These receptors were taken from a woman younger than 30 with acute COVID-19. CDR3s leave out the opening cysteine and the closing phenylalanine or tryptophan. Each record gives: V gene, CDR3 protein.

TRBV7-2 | ASSLGLVVDEQF
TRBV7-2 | ASSQLVRSGNGYT
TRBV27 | ASSPYRVTTYEQY
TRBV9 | ASSVAGVGYGYT
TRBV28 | ASSQIDFRGELNTEAF
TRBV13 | ASTIRGLAAYEQY
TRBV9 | ASSVAPGQNNEQF
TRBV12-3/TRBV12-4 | ASSRTEGTEAF
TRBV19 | ASSIRGGGGAADTQY
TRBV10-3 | ATQPKSGSLINEQF
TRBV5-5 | ASSDPRVTNEKLF
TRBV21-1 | ASRGGRDDGYT
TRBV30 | AWTTGNTGANVLT
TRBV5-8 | ASKKGPQGENYGYT
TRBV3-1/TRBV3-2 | ASSHLGQLAEQY
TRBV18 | ASSPAYVTGTDQPQH
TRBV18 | ASSLGLAGGREEQY
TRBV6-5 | ASSWTGTGGYT
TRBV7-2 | ASSRSGRAFNEQF
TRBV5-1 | ASSLSGGRADEQF
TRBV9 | ASSARGQGGPEAF
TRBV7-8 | ASSLSGTTDTQY
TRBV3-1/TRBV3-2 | ASSQERGAF
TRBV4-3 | ASSQDQGTDTQY
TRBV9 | ASSVANRGRWNEQF
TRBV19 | ASSIDRDRRNEQF
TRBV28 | ASTYRGQTGNTEAF
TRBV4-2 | ASSDIKRDREVNEQF
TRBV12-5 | ASGLVRGLAGGLYNEQF
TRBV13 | ASSLGSHRWTSTGELF
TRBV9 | ASSVDSSGSYEQY
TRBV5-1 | ASSLGSPLDNSPLH
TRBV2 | ASSEEGPQPQH
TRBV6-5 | ASRRTQGVYGYT
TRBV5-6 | ASSLTSETYEQY